The 24 T cell receptor beta chains below come from one sample, sequenced in a study of metastatic and nonmetastatic thyroid tumors. No patient received treatment before thyroid surgery. TCRdb re-called clones from the PCR reads using MiXCR. The sample consists of approximately 35,000 clones, less than 14% of them appearing once. Source material: blood. The receptor source for this set is a female donor with papillary thyroid cancer or a benign thyroid nodule (not recorded which). Some clones in this sample may be carry-over from other donors' samples.

This clone was found a few times. A read error may be the cause here, since a much bigger clone is one base away. The chain joins TRBV5-4 to TRBJ2-7, with D possibly matching TRBD2 (6 bases). Trimming left V 3 bases short and J 5 bases short, with 18 bases between. The CDR3 has 15 amino acids. CDR1 and CDR2 from the germline V gene are SGHNT and YYREEE (reference sequence). In DNA, the CDR3 is TGTGCCAGCAGCTCAGCTTTTGGGGGGAGGAACGAGCAGTACTTC. This sequence encodes CASSSAFGGRNEQYF.

This clone was seen repeatedly, ten times or more. V gene TRBV27 combines with J gene TRBJ1-5; 10 nucleotides align to TRBD1. CDR1 and CDR2 (germline): MNHEY, SMNVEV (reference sequence). The CDR3 has 15 amino acids. V shed 5 bases and J 5 bases; nucleotides not matched to a gene: 6. The CDR3: CASSPWTGGYQPQHF. In nucleotides, the CDR3 is TGTGCCAGCAGTCCCTGGACAGGGGGATATCAGCCCCAGCATTTT.

This clone was counted at least ten times. The chain employs TRBV28 and TRBJ1-5; unclear D gene. With 5 bases removed from V and 4 bases from J, the gap between germline ends came to 3 bases. CDR3 length equals 11 residues. Germline V CDR1 and CDR2: MDHEN, SYDVKM. The CDR3 here is CASSRNQPQHF. In DNA, the CDR3 is TGTGCCAGCAGTAGGAATCAGCCCCAGCATTTT.

The sample holds many counts of this clone. The J gene is TRBJ2-1, the V gene TRBV27; D perhaps matches TRBD2 (6 bases). V lost 3 bases, J lost 4 bases, and 16 bases lay in between. This CDR3 spans 16 amino acids. The germline gives CDR1 MNHEY, CDR2 SMNVEV (reference sequence). CDR3 DNA: TGTGCCAGCAGTTTCTCCCCAGCCGCGGGGTACAATGAGCAGTTCTTC. It is translated as CASSFSPAAGYNEQFF.

This clone was seen a few times. Because the CDR3 is missing its conserved closing phenylalanine or tryptophan, this is likely a read error. No DNA is shown, since the ends of the CDR3 on it are uncertain; the CDR3 is the one TCRdb lists. CDR3 loop: CASRDRSEANYGYIL. This chain joins TRBV19 and TRBJ1-2; TRBD1 is the table's D call and was not checked against the DNA. From its first to its last residue, the CDR3 has 15 amino acids. Germline loops: CDR1 LNHDA, CDR2 SQIVND (reference sequence).

This clone was recorded many times. With a much larger clone just one base away, this may be a read error. This sample includes further DNA sequences coding for the same CDR3. The J gene is TRBJ1-1, the V gene TRBV24-1; D is possibly TRBD1 (5 bases). Germline V gene sequence: CDR1 KGHDR, CDR2 SFDVKD. The CDR3 totals 13 residues. V lost 8 bases and J 6 bases, leaving 15 bases between the germline ends. This chain's CDR3 is CATTSRPGAEAFF. The CDR3 bases are TGTGCCACCACAAGTCGCCCGGGGGCTGAAGCTTTCTTT.

In this sample, this clone turned up many times. The chain has TRBV4-1 and TRBJ1-2; tentatively, D is TRBD1 (5 bases). V was clipped by 2 bases and J by 6 bases, with 16 bases between them. Per germline, CDR1 MGHRA and CDR2 YSYEKL. The CDR3 is 15 amino acids. Here the CDR3 reads CASSQIRDLLDGYTF. DNA for the CDR3: TGCGCCAGCAGCCAAATCCGGGACCTCTTGGATGGCTACACCTTC.

This clone has a count of ten or more. The chain carries TRBV2 and TRBJ1-2; D perhaps matches TRBD1 (5 bases). CDR1 is SNHLY, CDR2 FYNNEI, per germline. The CDR3 runs to 13 residues. With 8 bases removed from V and 3 bases from J, the gap between germline ends came to 13 bases. CDR3 loop: CASVGGGYYGYTF. As DNA, the CDR3 is TGTGCCAGCGTGGGTGGGGGTTACTATGGCTACACCTTC.

A few counts support this clone. V and J are TRBV19 and TRBJ2-3; D gene ambiguous. The CDR3 extends over 14 amino acids. Trimming pared 6 bases from V and 2 bases from J, leaving 12 bases between. Germline V gene lookup returns CDR1 LNHDA and CDR2 SQIVND (reference sequence). CDR3 coding DNA: TGTGCCAGTAGCGCATGGAGATCCACAGATACGCAGTATTTT. It translates to CASSAWRSTDTQYF. Looking up the rest from reference TRBV19 and TRBJ2-3 gives the full variable domain: DGGITQSPKYLFRKEGQNVTLSCEQNLNHDAMYWYRQDPGQGLRLIYYSQIVNDFQKGDIAEGYSVSREKKESFPLTVTSAQKNPTAFYLCASSAWRSTDTQYFGPGTRLTVL.

This clone occurred many times. The CDR3 sequence is CSARQGGNYGYTF. The CDR3 coding sequence is TGCAGTGCGCGACAGGGGGGTAACTATGGCTACACCTTC. The chain couples TRBV20-1 to TRBJ1-2; 9 nucleotides align to TRBD1. CDR3 length: 13 residues. After removal of 6 bases from V and 1 base from J, the junction contained 3 bases not matched to a gene. The germline V gene has CDR1 DFQATT and CDR2 SNEGSKA (reference sequence).

The sample holds many counts of this clone. The rearrangement uses TRBV7-2 and TRBJ2-3; TRBD1 is a possible D gene (6 bases). CDR1 and CDR2 (germline): SGHTA, FQGNSA. V was trimmed by 3 bases and J by 11 bases, leaving 12 bases between them. CDR3 size: 12 residues. As DNA, the CDR3 is TGTGCCAGCAGCTTTATCAGGGGTGGGCAGTATTTT. Protein: CASSFIRGGQYF.

This chain uses TRBV6-1 with TRBJ1-2; TRBD1 might be the D (5 bases). This CDR3 spans 16 amino acids. Deletions cut 6 bases from V and 4 bases from J, with 21 bases between. Germline CDR1 MNHNS, CDR2 SASEGT. The CDR3 loop is CASSQPSGNPAYGYTF. The CDR3 DNA reads TGTGCCAGCAGCCAACCCTCAGGGAACCCTGCCTATGGCTACACCTTC.

This clone was recorded at least ten times. This may stem from a read error, because a much larger clone lies one nucleotide away. The rearrangement joins TRBV5-1 to TRBJ2-7; D call uncertain. The germline gives CDR1 SGHRS, CDR2 YFSETQ. This CDR3 is 13 amino acids long. Trimming left V 3 bases short and J 1 base short, with 8 bases between. The DNA of the CDR3 is TGCGCCAGCAGCTCCATGGTTTCCTACGAGCAGTACTTC. It yields the protein CASSSMVSYEQYF.

The sample holds many counts of this clone. The chain joins TRBV30 to TRBJ2-7; possibly TRBD1 for D (5 bases). V dropped 0 bases and J dropped 6 bases, with 21 bases sitting between them. Germline CDR1 is GTSNPN and CDR2 is SVGIG (reference sequence). The CDR3 loop spans 16 amino acids. This chain's CDR3 is CAWSVPDGASWGEQYF. The CDR3 DNA is TGTGCCTGGAGTGTACCCGATGGGGCCTCCTGGGGCGAGCAGTACTTC.

Many counts were recorded for this clone. This chain links TRBV6-5 with TRBJ1-1; D remains unclear. Germline CDR1 MNHEY, CDR2 SVGAGI. The CDR3 is 14 residues long. V lost 0 bases to trimming and J lost 6 bases, with 11 bases between them. This CDR3 reads CASSYSNVRPEAFF. CDR3 nucleotide sequence: TGTGCCAGCAGTTACTCGAATGTCCGTCCTGAAGCTTTCTTT.

As regards this clone: Possible read error: a much larger clone is one base away. At the DNA level, this CDR3 is encoded by other sequences in the same sample as well. The V and J genes are TRBV19 and TRBJ1-2; D gene ambiguous. Trimming left V 3 bases short and J 8 bases short, with 10 bases between. Germline assignment: CDR1 LNHDA and CDR2 SQIVND (reference sequence). The CDR3 length is 12 residues. CDR3 nucleotide sequence: TGTGCCAGTAGTATGAATGGTCGGGGCTACACCTTC. This sequence encodes CASSMNGRGYTF. Combining the CDR3 with reference TRBV19 and TRBJ1-2 gives the whole variable domain DGGITQSPKYLFRKEGQNVTLSCEQNLNHDAMYWYRQDPGQGLRLIYYSQIVNDFQKGDIAEGYSVSREKKESFPLTVTSAQKNPTAFYLCASSMNGRGYTFGSGTRLTVV.

This clone has at least ten counts. V and J are TRBV20-1 and TRBJ2-1; 9 bases are shared with TRBD2. The V and J ends lost 0 bases and 6 bases, in that order; junction bases with no gene match: 6. CDR3 size: 15 residues. CDR1 is DFQATT and CDR2 is SNEGSKA in the germline V gene (reference sequence). Written as DNA, the CDR3 is TGCAGTGCTAGAGATGAGGGACTAGCTCCCAATGAGCAGTTCTTC. This translates into CSARDEGLAPNEQFF.

This clone was seen many times. The V call is TRBV11-2, the J call TRBJ2-1; 8 bases agree with TRBD2. Germline V gene lookup returns CDR1 SGHAT and CDR2 FQNNGV. V gave up 5 bases and J gave up 8 bases; unmatched junction bases: 5. There are 13 residues in the CDR3. The CDR3 loop is CASSIRAGDEQFF. The CDR3 DNA follows: TGTGCCAGCAGCATCAGAGCGGGAGATGAGCAGTTCTTC.

This clone was counted many times. The V gene is TRBV20-1, the J gene TRBJ2-7; the D gene is possibly TRBD2 (5 bases). The germline V and J ends were trimmed by 3 bases and 4 bases, with 16 bases remaining between them. The CDR3 contains 14 residues. CDR1 and CDR2 from the germline V gene are DFQATT and SNEGSKA (reference sequence). Written as DNA, the CDR3 is TGCAGTGCTAGTAGTGAGAGGGAGATATACGAGCAGTACTTC. This gives the protein CSASSEREIYEQYF.

This clone was observed a handful of times. The rearrangement joins TRBV10-3 to TRBJ1-1; 7 bases agree with TRBD1. Trimming cost V 0 bases and J 5 bases; bases outside gene matches: 3. From germline, CDR1 is ENHRY and CDR2 SYGVKD. This CDR3 is built from 14 residues. The CDR3 protein is CAISESTGTTEAFF. The CDR3 nucleotides read TGTGCCATCAGTGAGTCGACAGGGACGACTGAAGCTTTCTTT.

This clone turned up a few times. This rearrangement joins TRBV6-1 to TRBJ2-5; D could derive from TRBD1 or TRBD2 (5 bases each). CDR1 is MNHNS and CDR2 is SASEGT in the germline V gene. The CDR3 is 17 amino acids. V was pared by 3 bases and J by 1 base, with 18 bases between. Here the CDR3 DNA reads TGTGCCAGCAGTGAGCGCCTCTTGGCCGGGACCCAAGAGACCCAGTACTTC. Protein: CASSERLLAGTQETQYF.

This rearrangement joins TRBV29-1 to TRBJ2-1; D gene uncertain. The CDR3 totals 13 residues. Germline-derived CDR1 and CDR2 are SQVTM and ANQGSEA. V gave up 4 bases and J gave up 0 bases, with 7 bases separating them. DNA of the CDR3: TGCAGCGTTGTTCACACCTCCTACAATGAGCAGTTCTTC. This encodes CSVVHTSYNEQFF.

This clone showed up many times. The rearrangement uses TRBV7-2 and TRBJ2-2; no clear D gene. Germline V gene data show CDR1 as SGHTA and CDR2 as FQGNSA. The CDR3 covers 13 residues. Trimming shortened V by 2 bases and J by 5 bases, and 6 bases separated the two germline ends. In DNA form, the CDR3 reads TGTGCCAGCAGCTTAAGTCAGACCGGGGAGCTGTTTTTT. Its protein is CASSLSQTGELFF.

This clone has a count of ten or more. V gene TRBV27 combines with J gene TRBJ1-4; no reliable D call. With 7 bases removed from V and 8 bases from J, the gap between germline ends came to 8 bases. This CDR3 has 11 amino acids. Germline V gives CDR1 MNHEY, CDR2 SMNVEV (reference sequence). CDR3 bases: TGTGCCAGCAAGGTGGGGGAAAAACTGTTTTTT. This gives the protein CASKVGEKLFF.